The 20 T cell receptor beta chains below come from one sample, sequenced in a study of T cell repertoires in cytomegalovirus infection. In TCRdb, the reads were re-called with MiXCR into one record per CDR3 protein. The sample contains 640,000 or so distinct CDR3 sequences, around 30% of which appear only once. No antigen has been identified for these receptors. The sequencing here drew on cultured PBMCs, taken from culture after CMV antigen stimulation. Receptor source: a human donor in good health (CMV status not recorded). Some clones in this sample may be carry-over from other donors' samples.

The V gene is TRBV28, the J gene TRBJ2-1; 16 nucleotides align to TRBD2. Germline V lookup: CDR1 MDHEN, CDR2 SYDVKM. This CDR3 is built from 19 residues. V trimming: 1 base; J trimming: 5 bases; junction bases outside the gene matches: 8. The CDR3 sequence: CASSLYPGLAGGPNNEQFF. The CDR3 DNA is TGTGCCAGCAGTTTATATCCGGGACTAGCGGGAGGGCCTAACAATGAGCAGTTCTTC.

The rearrangement uses TRBV5-1 and TRBJ2-3; possibly TRBD2 for D (5 bases). CDR1 SGHRS and CDR2 YFSETQ come from the germline V gene. The CDR3 runs 15 residues. Trimming removed 2 bases at V and 1 base at J, with 11 bases between. The chain's CDR3 is CASSFSGKGTDTQYF. The CDR3 nucleotides are TGCGCCAGCAGCTTCTCCGGGAAAGGCACAGATACGCAGTATTTT.

The chain couples TRBV28 to TRBJ1-5; 8 bases match TRBD1. Germline V CDR1 and CDR2: MDHEN, SYDVKM. V lost 7 bases, J lost 4 bases, and 0 bases stayed unmatched. The CDR3 runs to 12 residues. The CDR3 nucleotides are TGTGCCAGCAACAGGGGGAATCAGCCCCAGCATTTT. It translates to CASNRGNQPQHF.

The V and J genes are TRBV11-3 and TRBJ1-1, with D perhaps matching TRBD1 (5 bases). There are 14 residues in the CDR3. V lost 4 bases and J 4 bases, leaving 13 bases between the germline ends. Germline CDR1 SGHNT, CDR2 YENEEA. This chain's CDR3 is CASSSRRGTTEAFF. CDR3 DNA: TGTGCCAGCAGCTCGCGGCGGGGGACCACTGAAGCTTTCTTT.

The V and J genes are TRBV28 and TRBJ2-1; 10 nucleotides match TRBD2. V gave up 7 bases and J gave up 0 bases; unmatched junction bases: 9. The CDR3 has 17 residues. CDR1 MDHEN and CDR2 SYDVKM come from the germline V gene. CDR3 in DNA: TGTGCCAGCATATTAGCGGGGGGTCGAAGCTCCTACAATGAGCAGTTCTTC. Protein product: CASILAGGRSSYNEQFF.

In this sample, this clonotype turned up a few times. The chain recombines TRBV7-8 with TRBJ1-5; TRBD1 matches 9 bases. After removal of 2 bases from V and 0 bases from J, the junction contained 5 bases not matched to a gene. This CDR3 is built from 17 residues. Per germline, CDR1 SGHVS and CDR2 FQNEAQ. The CDR3 loop reads CASSLSEGQGSNQPQHF. The DNA of the CDR3 is TGTGCCAGCAGCTTATCGGAGGGACAGGGTAGCAATCAGCCCCAGCATTTT.

The rearrangement joins TRBV10-3 to TRBJ2-2; tentative D call: TRBD1 (5 bases). The V gene's germline CDR1 is ENHRY and CDR2 SYGVKD. The CDR3 is 15 amino acids. The V and J ends lost 3 bases and 2 bases respectively, with 10 bases between them. The CDR3 spells CAISDRQGNTGELFF. For the CDR3, the DNA is TGTGCCATCAGTGATCGTCAGGGTAACACCGGGGAGCTGTTTTTT.

This clonotype was seen only a few times. In DNA, the CDR3 is TGTGCCAGCAGTTACGACGGGGACTATGGCTACACCTTC. Residues: CASSYDGDYGYTF. The V gene is TRBV6-6, the J gene TRBJ1-2; D is unclear. Trimming removed 2 bases at V and 3 bases at J, with 7 bases between. CDR3 length equals 13 residues. CDR1 and CDR2 (germline): MNHNY, SVGAGI (reference sequence).

The chain employs TRBV7-2 and TRBJ2-7; either TRBD1 or TRBD2 may supply D (6 bases each). V was trimmed by 4 bases and J by 2 bases, leaving 12 bases between them. The CDR3 spans 14 residues. Germline CDR1 SGHTA, CDR2 FQGNSA. CDR3 sequence: CASSWGRDPYEQYF. The CDR3 DNA sequence: TGTGCCAGCAGCTGGGGGCGGGACCCCTACGAGCAGTACTTC. The entire variable domain, with the rest obtained from reference TRBV7-2 and TRBJ2-7, is as follows: GAGVSQSPSNKVTEKGKDVELRCDPISGHTALYWYRQSLGQGLEFLIYFQGNSAPDKSGLPSDRFSAERTGGSVSTLTIQRTQQEDSAVYLCASSWGRDPYEQYFGPGTRLTVT.

The CDR3 nucleotides are TGTGCCAGCAGCTTGCTGGGAATGGGTGAAAAACTGTTTTTT. It codes for CASSLLGMGEKLFF. This chain links TRBV5-8 with TRBJ1-4, with D unresolved. Trimming pared 1 base from V and 7 bases from J, leaving 11 bases between. Germline lookup yields CDR1 SGHTS and CDR2 YDEGEE. The CDR3 contains 14 residues.

The chain is built from TRBV10-3 and TRBJ2-1; 8 bases are shared with TRBD2. The length of the CDR3 is 16 residues. CDR1 and CDR2 from the germline V gene are ENHRY and SYGVKD. The J segment lost 6 bases and the V segment lost 0 bases, leaving 7 bases of the junction unmatched. This CDR3 is CAISESVPGGGNEQFF. The CDR3 DNA is TGTGCCATCAGTGAGTCAGTCCCGGGAGGGGGCAATGAGCAGTTCTTC.

This chain links TRBV7-2 with TRBJ2-5, with a weak D call TRBD1 (6 bases). The CDR3 has 14 amino acids. CDR1 and CDR2 from the germline V gene are SGHTA and FQGNSA. V was clipped by 5 bases and J by 2 bases, with 12 bases between them. Here the CDR3 DNA reads TGTGCCAGCAGCGTAGACAGGCAACAAGAGACCCAGTACTTC. As protein: CASSVDRQQETQYF. The variable domain in full, with the rest retrieved from reference TRBV7-2 and TRBJ2-5, is GAGVSQSPSNKVTEKGKDVELRCDPISGHTALYWYRQSLGQGLEFLIYFQGNSAPDKSGLPSDRFSAERTGGSVSTLTIQRTQQEDSAVYLCASSVDRQQETQYFGPGTRLLVL.

The genes are TRBV6-2 or TRBV6-3 and TRBJ2-5; TRBD2 might be the D (5 bases). This CDR3 region has 14 residues. Germline V CDR1 and CDR2: MNHEY, SVGEGT. Trimming removed 5 bases from V and 4 bases from J, with 14 bases in between. CDR3 residues: CASSRDMRVETQYF. Written as DNA, the CDR3 is TGTGCCAGCAGTCGGGATATGCGGGTAGAGACCCAGTACTTC.

V and J are TRBV25-1 and TRBJ2-2; D gene ambiguous. This CDR3 region has 13 residues. Germline V gene sequence: CDR1 MGHDK, CDR2 SYGVNS. V lost 7 bases and J lost 5, with 11 bases in between. CDR3 loop: CASKEGLTGELFF. The CDR3 coding sequence is TGTGCCAGCAAGGAAGGGTTGACCGGGGAGCTGTTTTTT. The full variable domain, rest sourced from reference TRBV25-1 and TRBJ2-2, is EADIYQTPRYLVIGTGKKITLECSQTMGHDKMYWYQQDPGMELHLIHYSYGVNSTEKGDLSSESTVSRIRTEHFPLTLESARPSHTSQYLCASKEGLTGELFFGEGSRLTVL.

This clonotype was counted at least ten times. This chain joins TRBV7-2 and TRBJ2-5; D perhaps matches TRBD1 (6 bases). This CDR3 is built from 16 residues. Germline V gene lookup returns CDR1 SGHTA and CDR2 FQGNSA. Trimming cost V 1 base and J 5 bases, with 17 bases left between them. CDR3 coding DNA: TGTGCCAGCAGCTTAGAGGGGCAGGGGTGGGGGGAGACCCAGTACTTC. This sequence encodes CASSLEGQGWGETQYF.

V usage is TRBV4-1 and J usage is TRBJ2-3; D is uncertain. Germline V gene data show CDR1 as MGHRA and CDR2 as YSYEKL. This CDR3 comprises 13 residues. The V and J ends lost 4 bases and 3 bases respectively, with 8 bases between them. CDR3 in amino acids: CASSPTFTDTQYF. The CDR3 nucleotides read TGCGCCAGCAGCCCGACTTTTACAGATACGCAGTATTTT.

The rearrangement joins TRBV5-5 to TRBJ1-4, with D maybe TRBD1 (6 bases). The V end was cut by 0 bases, the J end by 8 bases, with 11 bases between. Germline CDR1 is SGHKS and CDR2 is YYEKEE (reference sequence). The CDR3 contains 14 residues. The CDR3 loop reads CASSLEAGGEKLFF. The CDR3 DNA follows: TGTGCCAGCAGCTTGGAGGCGGGGGGCGAAAAACTGTTTTTT.

This clonotype was observed a handful of times. This chain uses TRBV7-8 with TRBJ1-2; D is unresolved. V was pared by 3 bases and J by 4 bases, with 15 bases between. The germline CDR1 and CDR2 sequences are SGHVS and FQNEAQ. The CDR3 is 15 residues long. Here the CDR3 DNA reads TGTGCCAGCAGCTTGCGGGATCCAACCACCTATGGCTACACCTTC. Residues: CASSLRDPTTYGYTF.

This clonotype was seen ten or more times. The rearrangement uses TRBV7-9 and TRBJ2-7; 11 bases agree with TRBD1. CDR1 is SEHNR, CDR2 FQNEAQ, per germline (reference sequence). The ends lost 3 bases at V and 0 bases at J; junction bases unmatched: 1. CDR3 size: 15 residues. The CDR3 reads CASSLGTGGSYEQYF. The CDR3 DNA reads TGTGCCAGCAGCTTGGGGACAGGGGGCTCCTACGAGCAGTACTTC.

This chain joins TRBV20-1 and TRBJ2-1; 10 nucleotides agree with TRBD2. J was trimmed by 5 bases and V by 5 bases; bases with no gene match: 3. The CDR3 extends over 13 amino acids. Germline CDR1 reads DFQATT; CDR2 reads SNEGSKA (reference sequence). CDR3 amino acids: CSAWTSGHNEQFF. Here the CDR3 DNA reads TGCAGTGCTTGGACTAGCGGCCACAATGAGCAGTTCTTC.